One T cell receptor (beta chain) is described in this entry. What antigen it recognizes has not been identified. No base-level quality is on record; no much larger clone is a single base apart. This record belongs to a study of shared T cell receptors in the human thymus (dated by TCRdb to about 2021). Study-level background: The study examined how self-reactive, shared T-cell receptor alpha chains are generated in the human thymus.

The library was prepared using the immunoSEQ multiplex PCR assay. Imported from immuneACCESS, the table was reduced by TCRdb to in-frame sequences with V and J called. These copies leave out some clones; in studies compared against another copy, an unresolved V gene accounts for under half, and the cause of the remainder is not known. Present in this sample are roughly 550,000 clones, 75% to 80% of which were seen just once. The ten most abundant clones make up more than 0.01% of the sample. The V end loses 0 bases and the J end loses 5 bases, and a stretch of 14 bases separates them. The CDR1 and CDR2 encoded by the germline V gene are MNHEY and SVGAGI. The CDR3 starts with the cysteine, ends with the phenylalanine, and has 16 residues. The read is trimmed to its CDR3 DNA, 48 bases read in frame from base 1. These sequences were also reported in another study, on human thymus T cells. As the second paper documents: Immunologically healthy infants undergoing open corrective cardiac surgery for congenital heart defects in Finland were used as donors. Thymus tissue was obtained as surgical resects removed during corrective cardiac surgery. V and J gene segment usage appeared biased in both thymic and peripheral blood repertoires. The related research reported highly overlapping thymic TCR repertoires among unrelated individuals. The study described the TCR alpha and beta repertoires in eight or nine infant thymus samples and a few matching peripheral blood samples. The cohort included more than five male and a couple of female infants, with donor ages spanning 7 to 244 days. After being mechanically released from the tissue, thymocytes were kept at -70 degrees C in pellets of roughly 10-30 million cells. Genomic DNA was extracted from frozen cell pellets with a QIAsymphony instrument. TCRB and TCRAD loci were amplified from a standardized quantity of quality-controlled genomic DNA using the immunoSEQ multiplex PCR assay. Amplicons spanned the V(D)J region at a length sufficient to cover the CDR3 and identify V and J genes. The amplicons were sequenced on an Illumina platform via the commercial immunoSEQ service. Primer bias and sequencing errors were corrected as previously described, and TCRAD and TCRB were defined on the basis of the IMGT database. immunoSEQ Analyzer 3.0 and VDJTools were used for repertoire analysis, which covered basic statistics, V/J segment usage, diversity estimates, rarefaction and pairwise overlap. To estimate diversity, the Chao1, ChaoE, Efron-Thisted, Shannon and inverse Simpson indices were applied, and diversity was also estimated on datasets down-sampled to the smallest sample. Repertoire overlap used strict matching of CDR3 nucleotide sequence, V gene and J gene, with Jaccard-based multidimensional scaling clustering. Thymus samples yielded on average around 810,000 unique TCRB clonotypes, compared with roughly 76,000 from blood samples.

The chain joins TRBV6-5 to TRBJ1-5; TRBD1 is perhaps the D gene, given 5 matching bases. This clonotype was obtained from a boy in the first two years of life with a congenital heart defect. Donor details come from another sample of the same person, matched by shared clones. Source material: thymocytes. The CDR3 region has the sequence CASSYSWQGRHQPQHF. In nucleotide form, the sequence is TGTGCCAGCAGTTACTCGTGGCAGGGTCGGCATCAGCCCCAGCATTTT.